This TCR beta chain is drawn from a study of shared clonotypes between healthy human individuals. TCRdb's table, derived via immunoSEQ multiplex PCR, lists solely in-frame clones and lacks some. The repertoire consists of over 2 million clones, with around 92% occurring once and the leading ten covering around 0.35%. J was trimmed by 5 bases and V by 4 bases; bases with no gene match: 10. CDR1 and CDR2 (germline): SGHVS, FNYEAQ. The length of the CDR3 is 17 residues. On this clone: The antigen is undetermined.

Study-wide findings and caveats: Generation of non-shared clonotypes was less probable than generation of clonotypes shared by all four donors. Larger estimated richness was generally recorded for naive subsets relative to memory subsets. When naive CD4 clonotypes were compared across several donors, approximately 5% were shared.

Sequences were obtained from naive CD4+ T cells from PBMCs. Subset meaning: CD45RA+ positively selected. This receptor was taken from a man aged 18 to 29 in good health. Some clones in this sample may be carry-over from other donors' samples. The J gene is TRBJ2-3, the V gene TRBV7-6, with 12 bases that match TRBD2. Written as DNA, the CDR3 is TGTGCCAGCAGCTCCCCCCGGCTAGCGGGAGGGATAGATACGCAGTATTTT. This gives the protein CASSSPRLAGGIDTQYF.